These 16 T cell receptor beta chains came from one sample sequenced in a study of PD-L1 blockade in urothelial cancer. The assay was immunoSEQ multiplex PCR, and TCRdb's table has in-frame clones only and misses some. The sample has just under 30,000 clones; about 87% are singletons. The input for sequencing was PBMCs, taken around atezolizumab (anti-PD-L1) treatment. These receptors all come from a middle-aged man with urothelial cancer.

V gene TRBV19 combines with J gene TRBJ1-2, with TRBD1 identical over 9 bases. Germline assignment: CDR1 LNHDA and CDR2 SQIVND (reference sequence). The CDR3 is 15 residues long. V was pared by 10 bases and J by 8 bases, with 17 bases of the junction left unmatched. CDR3 in DNA: TGTGCCACCCAGAGGGTGGGGACAGGGAAATCAGGCTACACCTTC. The encoded protein is CATQRVGTGKSGYTF.

The chain employs TRBV6-5 and TRBJ2-7; tentative D call: TRBD1 (6 bases). Germline V gene data show CDR1 as MNHEY and CDR2 as SVGAGI. The V end lost 7 bases, the J end lost 2 bases, and 18 bases lay between the germline ends. This CDR3 spans 15 amino acids. DNA of the CDR3: TGTGCCAGCATCTCACTCCGGGACACCCCCTACGAGCAGTACTTC. It yields the protein CASISLRDTPYEQYF.

This chain connects TRBV6-6 to TRBJ2-7; TRBD1 aligns across 7 bases. Germline loops: CDR1 MNHNY, CDR2 SVGAGI (reference sequence). The trim removed 0 bases at V and 4 bases at J, leaving 3 bases unmatched. This CDR3 has 14 residues. Written as DNA, the CDR3 is TGTGCCAGCAGTTACTCCAGGACAGGTTACGAGCAGTACTTC. Translation: CASSYSRTGYEQYF.

This clone has only one observation. The gene calls are TRBV27 and TRBJ1-2; 7 bases agree with TRBD1. V lost 4 bases to trimming and J lost 0 bases; unmatched junction nucleotides: 5. Per germline, CDR1 MNHEY and CDR2 SMNVEV (reference sequence). The CDR3 loop spans 15 amino acids. The DNA for the CDR3 is TGTGCCAGCAGTTACCGGACAGGAGCTAACTATGGCTACACCTTC. The encoded protein is CASSYRTGANYGYTF.

V and J are TRBV30 and TRBJ1-4; no clear D. The CDR3 consists of 13 residues. CDR1 is GTSNPN and CDR2 is SVGIG in the germline V gene (reference sequence). The V end lost 1 base, the J end lost 5 bases, and 8 bases lay between the germline ends. The CDR3 nucleotides are TGTGCCTGGAGTGACAGTCACAATGAAAAACTGTTTTTT. This codes for CAWSDSHNEKLFF.

This chain links TRBV15 with TRBJ2-2; D not resolved. The CDR3 sequence is 15 residues long. Germline loops: CDR1 LNHNV, CDR2 YYDKDF (reference sequence). The V end was cut by 1 base, the J end by 1 base, with 7 bases between. CDR3 residues: CATSRVAENTGELFF. The CDR3 bases are TGTGCCACCAGCAGAGTGGCGGAGAACACCGGGGAGCTGTTTTTT.

This clone was seen more than once but under ten times. Other DNA sequences of this sample code for an identical CDR3. The chain employs TRBV6-5 and TRBJ1-5, with 10 bases matching TRBD1. CDR1 is MNHEY and CDR2 is SVGAGI in the germline V gene. This CDR3 has 13 amino acids. The V segment lost 6 bases and the J segment 5 bases; nucleotides outside the gene matches: 1. CDR3 DNA: TGTGCCAGCAGAGGACAGGGGGATCAGCCCCAGCATTTT. It yields the protein CASRGQGDQPQHF.

The chain is built from TRBV5-1 and TRBJ1-1; D perhaps matches TRBD1 (5 bases). CDR3 length: 15 residues. V was shortened by 0 bases and J by 1 base, with 10 bases between the two germline ends. Germline V gene data show CDR1 as SGHRS and CDR2 as YFSETQ. The CDR3 DNA sequence: TGCGCCAGCAGCTTGGCCGGGGGAAGGAACACTGAAGCTTTCTTT. This gives the protein CASSLAGGRNTEAFF.

The count of this clone is one. V gene TRBV30 combines with J gene TRBJ2-5; 9 nucleotides agree with TRBD1. After removal of 2 bases from V and 4 bases from J, the junction contained 8 bases not matched to a gene. CDR3 length: 15 amino acids. Germline values: CDR1 GTSNPN, CDR2 SVGIG (reference sequence). CDR3 coding DNA: TGTGCCTGGAGTACAGGGGGCTCCGGGCCAGAGACCCAGTACTTC. It yields the protein CAWSTGGSGPETQYF.

The V and J genes are TRBV25-1 and TRBJ1-1, with 8 bases lining up with TRBD1. CDR3 length equals 14 residues. The trim removed 6 bases at V and 4 bases at J, leaving 7 bases unmatched. Germline V CDR1 and CDR2: MGHDK, SYGVNS. CDR3 in DNA: TGTGCCAGCAGGCCTCGGACAGGGCTCACTGAAGCTTTCTTT. This gives the protein CASRPRTGLTEAFF.

The chain employs TRBV7-9 and TRBJ2-7; 9 bases align to TRBD1. This CDR3 is 14 amino acids long. The germline V gene has CDR1 SEHNR and CDR2 FQNEAQ (reference sequence). V lost 8 bases to trimming and J lost 2 bases; unmatched junction nucleotides: 7. The CDR3 sequence: CASALQGATYEQYF. The DNA for the CDR3 is TGTGCCAGCGCCCTACAGGGGGCAACCTACGAGCAGTACTTC.

This rearrangement joins TRBV19 to TRBJ2-1; no definite D call. The CDR3 has 15 residues. Deletions cut 10 bases from V and 0 bases from J, with 16 bases between. Germline CDR1 reads LNHDA; CDR2 reads SQIVND (reference sequence). The DNA for the CDR3 is TGTGCCACCCGGCTCGACCGGAGCTCCTACAATGAGCAGTTCTTC. Protein: CATRLDRSSYNEQFF.

This chain links TRBV2 with TRBJ2-1; D may be TRBD1 (5 bases). From germline, CDR1 is SNHLY and CDR2 FYNNEI. With 3 bases removed from V and 12 bases from J, the gap between germline ends came to 21 bases. This CDR3 is built from 15 residues. CDR3 loop: CASSEGQGFIFSQFF. CDR3 bases: TGTGCCAGCAGTGAGGGGCAGGGATTCATTTTTTCGCAGTTCTTC.

The CDR3 protein is CASRGTGGSEQYF. The CDR3, as DNA: TGTGCCAGTAGGGGGACAGGGGGCTCCGAGCAGTACTTC. The chain employs TRBV19 and TRBJ2-7, with 12 nucleotides matching TRBD1. With 6 bases clipped from V and 6 bases from J, the junction kept 3 bases outside the gene matches. The CDR3 runs 13 residues. CDR1 and CDR2 from the germline V gene are LNHDA and SQIVND (reference sequence). Full variable domain (missing parts from reference TRBV19 and TRBJ2-7): DGGITQSPKYLFRKEGQNVTLSCEQNLNHDAMYWYRQDPGQGLRLIYYSQIVNDFQKGDIAEGYSVSREKKESFPLTVTSAQKNPTAFYLCASRGTGGSEQYFGPGTRLTVT.

The chain is built from TRBV6-1 and TRBJ2-4; 7 bases are a match to TRBD2. The V gene end was trimmed by 0 bases and the J gene end by 3 bases; junction bases not matched to a gene: 8. This CDR3 has 17 residues. Germline V gene lookup returns CDR1 MNHNS and CDR2 SASEGT. CDR3 sequence: CASSEAWGGSGKNIQYF. The DNA of the CDR3 is TGTGCCAGCAGTGAAGCATGGGGGGGTAGTGGCAAAAACATTCAGTACTTC.

The chain has TRBV5-4 and TRBJ2-2; tentative D call: TRBD1 (5 bases). Germline lookup yields CDR1 SGHNT and CDR2 YYREEE (reference sequence). Trimming cost V 4 bases and J 6 bases, with 13 bases left between them. The CDR3 runs 14 residues. The CDR3 DNA is TGTGCCAGCAGCCCGAGTATGGGGCCCGGGGAGCTGTTTTTT. Its translation: CASSPSMGPGELFF.